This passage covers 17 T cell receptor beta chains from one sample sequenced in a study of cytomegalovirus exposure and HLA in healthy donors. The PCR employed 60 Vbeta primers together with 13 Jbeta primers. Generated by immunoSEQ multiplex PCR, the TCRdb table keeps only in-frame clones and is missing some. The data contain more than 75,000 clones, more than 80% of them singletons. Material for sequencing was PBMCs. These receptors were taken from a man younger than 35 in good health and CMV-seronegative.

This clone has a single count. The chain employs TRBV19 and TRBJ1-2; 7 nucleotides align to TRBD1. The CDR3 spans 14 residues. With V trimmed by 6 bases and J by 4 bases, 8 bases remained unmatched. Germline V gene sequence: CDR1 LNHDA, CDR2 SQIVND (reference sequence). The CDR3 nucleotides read TGTGCCAGTAGAACAGCTACAGGGGTCTATGGCTACACCTTC. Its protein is CASRTATGVYGYTF. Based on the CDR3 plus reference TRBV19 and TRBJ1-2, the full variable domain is DGGITQSPKYLFRKEGQNVTLSCEQNLNHDAMYWYRQDPGQGLRLIYYSQIVNDFQKGDIAEGYSVSREKKESFPLTVTSAQKNPTAFYLCASRTATGVYGYTFGSGTRLTVV.

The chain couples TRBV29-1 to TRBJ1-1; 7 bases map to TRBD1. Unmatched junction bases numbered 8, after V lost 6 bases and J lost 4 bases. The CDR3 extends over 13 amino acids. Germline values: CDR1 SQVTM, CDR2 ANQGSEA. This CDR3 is CSVAIQGSTEAFF. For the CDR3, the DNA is TGCAGCGTGGCGATACAGGGGTCCACTGAAGCTTTCTTT.

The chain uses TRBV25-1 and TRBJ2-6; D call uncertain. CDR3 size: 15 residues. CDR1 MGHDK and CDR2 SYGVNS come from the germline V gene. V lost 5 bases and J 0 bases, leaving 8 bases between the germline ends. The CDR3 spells CASSPTDSGANVLTF. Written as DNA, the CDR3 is TGTGCCAGCAGTCCAACAGACTCTGGGGCCAACGTCCTGACTTTC. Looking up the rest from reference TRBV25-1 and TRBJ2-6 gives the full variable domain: EADIYQTPRYLVIGTGKKITLECSQTMGHDKMYWYQQDPGMELHLIHYSYGVNSTEKGDLSSESTVSRIRTEHFPLTLESARPSHTSQYLCASSPTDSGANVLTFGAGSRLTVL.

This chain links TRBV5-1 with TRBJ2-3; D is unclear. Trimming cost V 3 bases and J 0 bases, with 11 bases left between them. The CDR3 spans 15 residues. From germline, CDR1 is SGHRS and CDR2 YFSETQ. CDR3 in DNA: TGCGCCAGCAGCTCTCAGCGTTTCAGCACAGATACGCAGTATTTT. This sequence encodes CASSSQRFSTDTQYF.

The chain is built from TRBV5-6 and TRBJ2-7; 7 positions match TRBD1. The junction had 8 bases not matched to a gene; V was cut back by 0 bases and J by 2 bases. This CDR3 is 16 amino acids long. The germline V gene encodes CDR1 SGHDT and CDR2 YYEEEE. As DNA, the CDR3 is TGTGCCAGCAGCTTGGGAGGGGGCCTCGAAGCCTACGAGCAGTACTTC. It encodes CASSLGGGLEAYEQYF.

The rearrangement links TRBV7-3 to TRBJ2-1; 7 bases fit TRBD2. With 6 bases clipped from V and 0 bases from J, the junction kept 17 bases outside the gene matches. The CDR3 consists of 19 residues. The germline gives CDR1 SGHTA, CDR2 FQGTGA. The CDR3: CASRKSRGSGSSSYNEQFF. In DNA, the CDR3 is TGTGCCAGCAGAAAATCTAGGGGTAGCGGGTCGAGCTCCTACAATGAGCAGTTCTTC.

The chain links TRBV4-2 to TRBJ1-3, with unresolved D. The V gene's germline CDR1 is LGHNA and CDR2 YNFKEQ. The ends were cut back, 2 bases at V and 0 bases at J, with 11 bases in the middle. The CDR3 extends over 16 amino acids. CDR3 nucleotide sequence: TGTGCCAGCAGCCAAACCCAACAACGCTCTGGAAACACCATATATTTT. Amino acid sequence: CASSQTQQRSGNTIYF.

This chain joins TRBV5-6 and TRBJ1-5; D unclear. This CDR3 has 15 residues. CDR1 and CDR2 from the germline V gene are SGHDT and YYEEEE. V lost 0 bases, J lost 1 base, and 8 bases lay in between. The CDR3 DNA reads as TGTGCCAGCAGCTTGGGACAACGGAGCAATCAGCCCCAGCATTTT. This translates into CASSLGQRSNQPQHF.

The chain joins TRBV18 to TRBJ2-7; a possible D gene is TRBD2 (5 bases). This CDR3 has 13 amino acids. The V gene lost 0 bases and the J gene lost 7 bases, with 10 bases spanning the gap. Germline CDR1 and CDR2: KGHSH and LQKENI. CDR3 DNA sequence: TGTGCCAGCTCACCACCAGGGAGCTGGGAGCAGTACTTC. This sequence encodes CASSPPGSWEQYF.

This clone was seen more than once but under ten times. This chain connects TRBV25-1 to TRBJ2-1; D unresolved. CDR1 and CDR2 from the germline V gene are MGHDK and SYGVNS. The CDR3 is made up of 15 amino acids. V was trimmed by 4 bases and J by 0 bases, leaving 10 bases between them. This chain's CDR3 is CASSGHGSSYNEQFF. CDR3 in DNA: TGTGCCAGCAGTGGTCACGGTAGCTCCTACAATGAGCAGTTCTTC. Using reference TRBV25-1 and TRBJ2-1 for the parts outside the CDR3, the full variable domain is EADIYQTPRYLVIGTGKKITLECSQTMGHDKMYWYQQDPGMELHLIHYSYGVNSTEKGDLSSESTVSRIRTEHFPLTLESARPSHTSQYLCASSGHGSSYNEQFFGPGTRLTVL.

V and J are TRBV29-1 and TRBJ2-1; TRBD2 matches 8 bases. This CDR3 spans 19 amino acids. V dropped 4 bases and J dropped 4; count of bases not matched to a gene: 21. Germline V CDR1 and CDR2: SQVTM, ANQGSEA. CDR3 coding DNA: TGCAGCGTTGTCCTTGAGTCACCGGTATTCGGGAGGGGGTACAATGAGCAGTTCTTC. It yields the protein CSVVLESPVFGRGYNEQFF.

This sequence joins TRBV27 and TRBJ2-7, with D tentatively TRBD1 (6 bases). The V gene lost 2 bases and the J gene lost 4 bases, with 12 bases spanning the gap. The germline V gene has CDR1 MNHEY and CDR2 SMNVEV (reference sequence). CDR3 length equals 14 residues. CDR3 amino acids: CASSLTGLAYEQYF. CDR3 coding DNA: TGTGCCAGCAGTTTAACAGGGCTAGCTTACGAGCAGTACTTC.

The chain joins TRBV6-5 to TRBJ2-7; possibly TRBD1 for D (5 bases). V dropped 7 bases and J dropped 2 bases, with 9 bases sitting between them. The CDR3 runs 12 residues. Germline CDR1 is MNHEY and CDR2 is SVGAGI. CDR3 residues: CASKTAAYEQYF. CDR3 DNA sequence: TGTGCCAGCAAGACAGCAGCCTACGAGCAGTACTTC.

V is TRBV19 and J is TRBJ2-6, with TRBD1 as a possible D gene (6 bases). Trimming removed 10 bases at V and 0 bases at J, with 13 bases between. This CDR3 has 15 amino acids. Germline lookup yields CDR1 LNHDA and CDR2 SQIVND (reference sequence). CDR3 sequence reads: CATRQVSSGANVLTF. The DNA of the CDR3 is TGTGCCACCCGACAGGTCTCCTCTGGGGCCAACGTCCTGACTTTC.

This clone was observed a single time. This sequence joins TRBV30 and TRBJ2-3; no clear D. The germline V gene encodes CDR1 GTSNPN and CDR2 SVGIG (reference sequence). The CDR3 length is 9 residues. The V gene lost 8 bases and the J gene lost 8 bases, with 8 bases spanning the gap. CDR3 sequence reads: CAGSGTQYF. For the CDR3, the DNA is TGTGCCGGCTCAGGTACGCAGTATTTT.

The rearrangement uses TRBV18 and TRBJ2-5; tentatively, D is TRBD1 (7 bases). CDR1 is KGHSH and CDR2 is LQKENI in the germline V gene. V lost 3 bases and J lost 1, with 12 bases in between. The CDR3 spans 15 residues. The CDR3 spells CASSPAGGIQETQYF. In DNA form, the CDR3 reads TGTGCCAGCTCACCGGCAGGGGGGATCCAAGAGACCCAGTACTTC.

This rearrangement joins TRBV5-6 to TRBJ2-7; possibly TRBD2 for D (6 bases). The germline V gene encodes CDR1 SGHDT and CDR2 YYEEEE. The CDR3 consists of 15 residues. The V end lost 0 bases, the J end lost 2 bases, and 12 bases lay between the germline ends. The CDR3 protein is CASSLVSGGPYEQYF. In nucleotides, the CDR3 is TGTGCCAGCAGCTTGGTATCCGGGGGACCCTACGAGCAGTACTTC.